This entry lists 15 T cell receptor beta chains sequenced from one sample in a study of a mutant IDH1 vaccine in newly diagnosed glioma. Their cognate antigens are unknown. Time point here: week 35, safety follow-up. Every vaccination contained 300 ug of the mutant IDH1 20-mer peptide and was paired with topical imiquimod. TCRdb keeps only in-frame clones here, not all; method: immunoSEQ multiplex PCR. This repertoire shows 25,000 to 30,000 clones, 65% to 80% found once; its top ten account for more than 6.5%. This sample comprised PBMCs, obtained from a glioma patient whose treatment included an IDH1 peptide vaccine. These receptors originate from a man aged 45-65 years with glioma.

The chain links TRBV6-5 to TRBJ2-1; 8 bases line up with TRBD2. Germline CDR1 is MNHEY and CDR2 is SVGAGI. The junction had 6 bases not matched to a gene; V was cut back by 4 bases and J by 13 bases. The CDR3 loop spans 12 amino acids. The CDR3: CASSFPGLGQFF. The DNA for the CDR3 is TGTGCCAGCAGTTTTCCGGGACTAGGACAGTTCTTC.

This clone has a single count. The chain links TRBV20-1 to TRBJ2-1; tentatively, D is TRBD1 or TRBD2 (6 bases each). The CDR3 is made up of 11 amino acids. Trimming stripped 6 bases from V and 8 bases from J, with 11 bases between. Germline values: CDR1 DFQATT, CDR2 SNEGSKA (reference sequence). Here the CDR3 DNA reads TGCAGTGCGACTAGGGGGGATGAGCAGTTCTTC. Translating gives CSATRGDEQFF.

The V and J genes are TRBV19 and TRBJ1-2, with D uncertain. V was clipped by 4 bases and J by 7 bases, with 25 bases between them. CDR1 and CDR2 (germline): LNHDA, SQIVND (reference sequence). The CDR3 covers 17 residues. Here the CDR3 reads CASSTHSRELTVFGYTF. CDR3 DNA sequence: TGTGCCAGTAGTACACACTCCCGGGAGCTTACCGTATTTGGCTACACCTTC.

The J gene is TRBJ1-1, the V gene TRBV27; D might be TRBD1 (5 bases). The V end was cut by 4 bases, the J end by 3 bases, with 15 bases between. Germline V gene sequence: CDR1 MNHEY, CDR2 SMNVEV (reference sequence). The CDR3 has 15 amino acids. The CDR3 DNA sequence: TGTGCCAGCAGTTCCCTCTTGGGGGGATACACTGAAGCTTTCTTT. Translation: CASSSLLGGYTEAFF.

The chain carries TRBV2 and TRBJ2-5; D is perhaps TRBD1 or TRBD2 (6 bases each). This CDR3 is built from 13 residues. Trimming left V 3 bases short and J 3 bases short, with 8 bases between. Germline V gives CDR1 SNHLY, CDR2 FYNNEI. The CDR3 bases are TGTGCCAGCAGTGAGAGGGGGGAAGAGACCCAGTACTTC. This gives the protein CASSERGEETQYF. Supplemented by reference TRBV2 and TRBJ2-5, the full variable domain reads EPEVTQTPSHQVTQMGQEVILRCVPISNHLYFYWYRQILGQKVEFLVSFYNNEISEKSEIFDDQFSVERPDGSNFTLKIRSTKLEDSAMYFCASSERGEETQYFGPGTRLLVL.

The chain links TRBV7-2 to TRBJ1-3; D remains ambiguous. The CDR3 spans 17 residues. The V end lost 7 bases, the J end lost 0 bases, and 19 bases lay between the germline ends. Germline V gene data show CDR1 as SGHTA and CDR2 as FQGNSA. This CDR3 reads CASTRGQLSTSGNTIYF. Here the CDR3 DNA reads TGTGCCAGCACCCGCGGGCAGCTTTCAACCTCTGGAAACACCATATATTTT.

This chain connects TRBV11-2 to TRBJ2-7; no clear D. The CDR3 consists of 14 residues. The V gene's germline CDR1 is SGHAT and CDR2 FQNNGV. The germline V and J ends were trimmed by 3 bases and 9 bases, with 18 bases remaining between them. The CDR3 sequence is CASSFVGSGLRQYF. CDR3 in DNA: TGTGCCAGCAGCTTCGTCGGGTCTGGCCTCAGGCAGTACTTC.

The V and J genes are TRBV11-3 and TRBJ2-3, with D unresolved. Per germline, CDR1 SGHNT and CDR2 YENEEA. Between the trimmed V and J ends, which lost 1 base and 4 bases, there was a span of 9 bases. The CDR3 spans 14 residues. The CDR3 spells CASSLGTGSDTQYF. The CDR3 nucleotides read TGTGCCAGCAGCTTAGGTACGGGTTCAGATACGCAGTATTTT.

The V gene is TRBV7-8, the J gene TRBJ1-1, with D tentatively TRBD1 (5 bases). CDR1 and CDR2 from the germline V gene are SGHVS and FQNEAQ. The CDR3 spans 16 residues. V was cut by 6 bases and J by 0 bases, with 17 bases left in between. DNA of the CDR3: TGTGCCAGCAGTCGGGAGGTTGGGGGAATGAACACTGAAGCTTTCTTT. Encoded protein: CASSREVGGMNTEAFF.

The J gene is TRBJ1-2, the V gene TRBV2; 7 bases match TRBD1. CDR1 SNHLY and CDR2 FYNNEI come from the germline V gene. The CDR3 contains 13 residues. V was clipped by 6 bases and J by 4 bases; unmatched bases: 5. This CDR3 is CASRSEGAYGYTF. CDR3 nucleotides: TGTGCCAGCAGATCCGAGGGGGCCTATGGCTACACCTTC.

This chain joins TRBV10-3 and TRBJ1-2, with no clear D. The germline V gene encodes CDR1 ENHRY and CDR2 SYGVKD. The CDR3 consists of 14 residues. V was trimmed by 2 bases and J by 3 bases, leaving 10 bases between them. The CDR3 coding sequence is TGTGCCATCAGTGAGGTGGGGTCGGACTATGGCTACACCTTC. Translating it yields CAISEVGSDYGYTF.

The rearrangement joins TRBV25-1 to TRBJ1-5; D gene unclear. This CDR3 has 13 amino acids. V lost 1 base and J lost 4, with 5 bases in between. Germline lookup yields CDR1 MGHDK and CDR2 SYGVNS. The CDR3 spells CASSESANQPQHF. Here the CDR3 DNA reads TGTGCCAGCAGTGAATCGGCGAATCAGCCCCAGCATTTT.

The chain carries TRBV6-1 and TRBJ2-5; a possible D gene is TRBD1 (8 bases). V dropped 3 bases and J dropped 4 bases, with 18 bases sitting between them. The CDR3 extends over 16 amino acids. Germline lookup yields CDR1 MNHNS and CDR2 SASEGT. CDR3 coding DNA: TGTGCCAGCAGTGATCCAGGACAGGGAGGGGGAGAGACCCAGTACTTC. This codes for CASSDPGQGGGETQYF.

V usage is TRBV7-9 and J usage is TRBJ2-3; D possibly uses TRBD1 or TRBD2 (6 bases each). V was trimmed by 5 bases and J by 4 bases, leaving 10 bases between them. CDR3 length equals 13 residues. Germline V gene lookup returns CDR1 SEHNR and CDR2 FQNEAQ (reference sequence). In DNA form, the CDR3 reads TGTGCCAGCAGCAGCCGGGGGCCAGATACGCAGTATTTT. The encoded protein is CASSSRGPDTQYF.

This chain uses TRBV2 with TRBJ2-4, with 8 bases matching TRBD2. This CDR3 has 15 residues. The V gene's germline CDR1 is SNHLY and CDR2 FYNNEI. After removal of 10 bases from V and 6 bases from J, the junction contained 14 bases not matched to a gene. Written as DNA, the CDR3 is TGTGCCACAGCTCCACGGGAGGGCCGGAGAAACATTCAGTACTTC. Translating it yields CATAPREGRRNIQYF. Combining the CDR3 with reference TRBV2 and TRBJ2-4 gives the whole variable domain EPEVTQTPSHQVTQMGQEVILRCVPISNHLYFYWYRQILGQKVEFLVSFYNNEISEKSEIFDDQFSVERPDGSNFTLKIRSTKLEDSAMYFCATAPREGRRNIQYFGAGTRLSVL.